Listed here are 25 T cell receptor beta chains from one sample, sequenced in a study of brain metastases from non-small cell lung cancer. Only in-frame clones appear in the TCRdb table, and some are missing; sequencing was by immunoSEQ multiplex PCR. The sample yields some 4,900 clones, 65% to 80% seen once. Sequenced sample: primary lung tumor tissue. All receptors derive from a donor over 35 with non-small cell lung cancer.

Comments on this clone: This specimen includes other DNA sequences encoding the same CDR3. The chain recombines TRBV3-1 (or the pseudogene TRBV3-2) with TRBJ1-5, with 7 bases identical to TRBD1. Per germline, CDR1 LGHDT and CDR2 YNNKEL (reference sequence). CDR3 length equals 13 residues. The V gene end was trimmed by 4 bases and the J gene end by 6 bases; junction bases not matched to a gene: 3. In DNA form, the CDR3 reads TGTGCCAGCAGCCTTAACAGGGGTCAGCCCCAGCATTTT. It is translated as CASSLNRGQPQHF.

The chain employs TRBV4-2 and TRBJ2-1; 8 bases align to TRBD1. J gave up 10 bases and V 0 bases, and 14 bases lay outside the gene matches. This CDR3 region has 17 residues. Germline CDR1 reads LGHNA; CDR2 reads YNFKEQ. In DNA, the CDR3 is TGTGCCAGCAGCCAAGATAGAGGGACAGGTATGCCGAGGGAGCAGTTCTTC. Translated, it gives CASSQDRGTGMPREQFF.

This clone was detected a few times. V usage is TRBV9 and J usage is TRBJ1-2; 10 positions agree with TRBD1. The CDR3 is 14 amino acids. Germline V gene data show CDR1 as SGDLS and CDR2 as YYNGEE. The junction had 5 bases not matched to a gene; V was cut back by 4 bases and J by 5 bases. The CDR3 nucleotides read TGTGCCAGCAGCTTTGAGGGACAGGGGTATGGCTACACCTTC. Its protein is CASSFEGQGYGYTF.

The J gene is TRBJ1-1, the V gene TRBV10-3, with a possible D match to TRBD1 (5 bases). Germline CDR1 and CDR2: ENHRY and SYGVKD. This CDR3 contains 10 residues. Deletions cut 11 bases from V and 3 bases from J, with 7 bases between. The CDR3 spells CASGDTEAFF. The DNA of the CDR3 is TGTGCCTCGGGGGACACTGAAGCTTTCTTT.

V is TRBV2 and J is TRBJ1-6; D possibly corresponds to TRBD1 (6 bases). Trimming took 8 bases from V and 8 from J, leaving 10 bases between them. The CDR3 contains 12 residues. Germline loops: CDR1 SNHLY, CDR2 FYNNEI. The CDR3 reads CASSRGDSPLHF. CDR3 in DNA: TGTGCCAGCTCAAGGGGGGATTCACCCCTCCACTTT.

V and J are TRBV6-5 and TRBJ1-3; D gene ambiguous. V lost 6 bases, J lost 5 bases, and 8 bases lay in between. Germline V lookup: CDR1 MNHEY, CDR2 SVGAGI. The CDR3 runs to 12 residues. CDR3 loop: CASSPNRNTIYF. CDR3 nucleotide sequence: TGTGCCAGCAGCCCGAACCGAAACACCATATATTTT.

The V and J genes are TRBV19 and TRBJ1-2, with D possibly being TRBD1 (6 bases). The CDR3 loop spans 15 amino acids. Trimming took off 2 bases at V and 8 bases at J, with 18 bases between the two ends. Germline V gene sequence: CDR1 LNHDA, CDR2 SQIVND (reference sequence). The DNA of the CDR3 is TGTGCCAGTAGTATAAGATCCGGGGGGCGAGAAGGCTACACCTTC. It yields the protein CASSIRSGGREGYTF.

There are a few counts of this clone. This chain's CDR3 is CASSRYEGPSGANVLTF. The CDR3 bases are TGTGCCAGCAGCCGGTACGAGGGGCCCTCTGGGGCCAACGTCCTGACTTTC. The gene calls are TRBV14 and TRBJ2-6; the D gene could be TRBD1 or TRBD2 (5 bases each). CDR1 is SGHDN and CDR2 is FVKESK in the germline V gene. The CDR3 has 17 amino acids. Deletions cut 4 bases from V and 0 bases from J, with 13 bases between. The whole variable domain, filled in from reference TRBV14 and TRBJ2-6, reads EAGVTQFPSHSVIEKGQTVTLRCDPISGHDNLYWYRRVMGKEIKFLLHFVKESKQDESGMPNNRFLAERTGGTYSTLKVQPAELEDSGVYFCASSRYEGPSGANVLTFGAGSRLTVL.

The J gene is TRBJ1-1, the V gene TRBV11-1, with a possible D match to TRBD1 (5 bases). With 1 base removed from V and 2 bases from J, the gap between germline ends came to 11 bases. This CDR3 is 15 amino acids long. Germline lookup yields CDR1 SGHAT and CDR2 FQDESV (reference sequence). CDR3 nucleotide sequence: TGTGCCAGCAGCTTAGTTGGAGGGGTTAACACTGAAGCTTTCTTT. Translating it yields CASSLVGGVNTEAFF.

The chain carries TRBV5-1 and TRBJ1-1; possibly TRBD1 for D (6 bases). Trimming left V 3 bases short and J 2 bases short, with 11 bases between. Germline CDR1 SGHRS, CDR2 YFSETQ. This CDR3 comprises 14 residues. Here the CDR3 DNA reads TGCGCCAGCAGCTCAGGACAGCCAAACACTGAAGCTTTCTTT. Amino acids: CASSSGQPNTEAFF.

This clone has only a few counts. The rearrangement joins TRBV7-6 to TRBJ1-1; D ambiguous. Germline assignment: CDR1 SGHVS and CDR2 FNYEAQ. The V and J ends lost 3 bases and 1 base respectively, with 6 bases between them. CDR3 length equals 13 residues. CDR3 sequence reads: CASSLGRNTEAFF. For the CDR3, the DNA is TGTGCCAGCAGCTTGGGCAGGAACACTGAAGCTTTCTTT.

The chain carries TRBV25-1 and TRBJ1-1; unclear D gene. Trimming took 2 bases from V and 0 from J, leaving 4 bases between them. CDR1 is MGHDK, CDR2 SYGVNS, per germline. This CDR3 contains 13 residues. CDR3 nucleotide sequence: TGTGCCAGCAGTGAACAGGTGAACACTGAAGCTTTCTTT. This sequence encodes CASSEQVNTEAFF.

This clone was observed a single time. The rearrangement joins TRBV7-3 to TRBJ2-1; no definite D call. Germline CDR1 SGHTA, CDR2 FQGTGA. CDR3 length equals 15 residues. Trimming removed 0 bases at V and 4 bases at J, with 10 bases between. The CDR3 loop reads CASSLTLAVYNEQFF. In DNA form, the CDR3 reads TGTGCCAGCAGCTTAACGCTGGCAGTTTACAATGAGCAGTTCTTC.

To note about this clone: A junction end diverges from the germline sequence, so it may reflect a read error. The chain is built from TRBV14 and TRBJ2-3, with D possibly being TRBD1 or TRBD2 (6 bases each). The germline gives CDR1 SGHDN, CDR2 FVKESK. The CDR3 consists of 19 residues. CDR3 sequence (DNA): TGTGCTAGCAGCCAAGCCCTCGGAGGGGGACTCCTCGATGGAGATACGCAGTATTTT. Amino acid sequence: CASSQALGGGLLDGDTQYF.

The chain has TRBV3-1 (or the pseudogene TRBV3-2) and TRBJ2-3, with D possibly being TRBD2 (5 bases). The CDR3 has 13 amino acids. V was clipped by 1 base and J by 11 bases, with 13 bases between them. From germline, CDR1 is LGHDT and CDR2 YNNKEL (reference sequence). In DNA, the CDR3 is TGTGCCAGCAGCCAAGCAGGAGGAACGGGGCAGTATTTT. Translation: CASSQAGGTGQYF.

The table lists this clone with a few counts. V is TRBV6-1 and J is TRBJ1-1; a weak D match, TRBD1 (5 bases). Germline CDR1 reads MNHNS; CDR2 reads SASEGT. V shed 3 bases and J shed 8 bases, with 13 bases lying between them. This CDR3 has 13 residues. As DNA, the CDR3 is TGTGCCAGCAGTGATCGGGGCCTAAAAGAAGCTTTCTTT. It encodes CASSDRGLKEAFF.

The chain combines TRBV6-1 with TRBJ2-7, with a tentative D call TRBD1 (5 bases). V was shortened by 2 bases and J by 0 bases, with 11 bases between the two germline ends. Germline V CDR1 and CDR2: MNHNS, SASEGT. The CDR3 is 15 amino acids. The chain's CDR3 is CASSEYSTASYEQYV. The CDR3 DNA follows: TGTGCCAGCAGTGAATACTCGACAGCCTCCTACGAGCAGTACGTC.

As regards this clone: This specimen includes other DNA sequences encoding the same CDR3. The rearrangement uses TRBV7-9 and TRBJ1-2, with 7 bases lining up with TRBD1. The CDR3 extends over 13 amino acids. CDR1 and CDR2 from the germline V gene are SEHNR and FQNEAQ (reference sequence). For the CDR3, the DNA is TGTGCTAGCTCCCCCGGGACAGAGTATGGCTACACCTTC. Translated: CASSPGTEYGYTF.

As to this clone: A junction end diverges from the germline sequence, so it may reflect a read error. The chain combines TRBV3-1 (or the pseudogene TRBV3-2) with TRBJ2-2; D may match TRBD1 or TRBD2 (5 bases each). This CDR3 contains 15 residues. The germline CDR1 and CDR2 sequences are LGHDT and YNNKEL (reference sequence). CDR3 DNA: TGTACCAGCAGCCATTGGGGGAGAAACACCGGGGAGCTGTTTTTT. Protein: CTSSHWGRNTGELFF.

J is TRBJ1-4 and V is TRBV29-1; D remains ambiguous. Trimming stripped 4 bases from V and 8 bases from J, with 11 bases between. Germline loops: CDR1 SQVTM, CDR2 ANQGSEA. The CDR3 spans 12 residues. CDR3 sequence reads: CSVAIGQEKLFF. CDR3 DNA: TGCAGCGTTGCTATTGGCCAGGAAAAACTGTTTTTT.

The chain uses TRBV5-5 and TRBJ1-2, with D tentatively TRBD1 (5 bases). Trimming took off 0 bases at V and 10 bases at J, with 13 bases between the two ends. CDR3 size: 13 residues. Germline V lookup: CDR1 SGHKS, CDR2 YYEKEE (reference sequence). The CDR3 bases are TGTGCCAGCAGCTTGGAGGGACGGAGGGACTACACCTTC. Translated, it gives CASSLEGRRDYTF.

DNA of the CDR3: TGTGCCAGCAGCTTACGTAGACAGGAGCAGTACTTC. This codes for CASSLRRQEQYF. This rearrangement joins TRBV12-3 or TRBV12-4 to TRBJ2-7, with D possibly matching TRBD1 (5 bases). V was trimmed by 6 bases and J by 7 bases, leaving 13 bases between them. The length of the CDR3 is 12 residues.

This chain connects TRBV7-3 to TRBJ2-1; TRBD1 matches 8 bases. Germline V gives CDR1 SGHTA, CDR2 FQGTGA. The CDR3 has 16 residues. J was trimmed by 0 bases and V by 4 bases; bases with no gene match: 5. In DNA, the CDR3 is TGTGCCAGCAGCTCCAGGACAGGGAGCTCCTACAATGAGCAGTTCTTC. Translating gives CASSSRTGSSYNEQFF.

The chain has TRBV12-5 and TRBJ1-1; no reliable D call. V was shortened by 7 bases and J by 2 bases, with 11 bases between the two germline ends. CDR1 is LGHNT, CDR2 FRNRAP, per germline. This CDR3 has 13 amino acids. The CDR3 sequence is CASEEQPNTEAFF. Written as DNA, the CDR3 is TGTGCTAGTGAGGAACAGCCTAACACTGAAGCTTTCTTT.

The genes are TRBV9 and TRBJ1-4; TRBD1 is a possible D gene (6 bases). Germline-derived CDR1 and CDR2 are SGDLS and YYNGEE. Trimming took off 2 bases at V and 4 bases at J, with 15 bases between the two ends. This CDR3 contains 16 residues. This CDR3 reads CASSVNRDAGNEKLFF. The CDR3 coding sequence is TGTGCCAGCAGCGTGAACAGGGACGCCGGTAATGAAAAACTGTTTTTT.